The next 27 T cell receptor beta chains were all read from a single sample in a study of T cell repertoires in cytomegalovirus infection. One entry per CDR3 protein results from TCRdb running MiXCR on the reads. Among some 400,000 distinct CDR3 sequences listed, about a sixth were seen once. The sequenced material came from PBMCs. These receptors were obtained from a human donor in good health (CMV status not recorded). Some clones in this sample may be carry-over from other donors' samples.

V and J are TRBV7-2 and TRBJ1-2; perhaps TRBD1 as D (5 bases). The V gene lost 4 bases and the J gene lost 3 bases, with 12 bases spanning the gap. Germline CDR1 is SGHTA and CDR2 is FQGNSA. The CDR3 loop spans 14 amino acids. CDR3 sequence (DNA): TGTGCCAGCAGCTCAGGGTATCCAGACTATGGCTACACCTTC. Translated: CASSSGYPDYGYTF.

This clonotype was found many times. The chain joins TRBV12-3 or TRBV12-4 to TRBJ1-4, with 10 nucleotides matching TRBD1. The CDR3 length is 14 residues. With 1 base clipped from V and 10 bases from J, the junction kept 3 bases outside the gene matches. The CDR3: CASSLGQGAGKLFF. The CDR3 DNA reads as TGTGCCAGCAGTTTAGGACAGGGGGCCGGAAAACTGTTTTTT.

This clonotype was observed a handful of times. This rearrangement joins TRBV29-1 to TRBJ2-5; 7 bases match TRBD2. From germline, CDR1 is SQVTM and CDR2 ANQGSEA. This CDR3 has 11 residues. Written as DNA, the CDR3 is TGCAGTAGCGGGTACCAAGAGACCCAGTACTTC. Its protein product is CSSGYQETQYF.

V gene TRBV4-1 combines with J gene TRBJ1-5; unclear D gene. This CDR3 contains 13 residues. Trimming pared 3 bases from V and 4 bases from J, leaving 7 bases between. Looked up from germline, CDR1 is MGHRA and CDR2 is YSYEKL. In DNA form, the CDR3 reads TGCGCCAGCAGCCAGATAACGAATCAGCCCCAGCATTTT. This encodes CASSQITNQPQHF.

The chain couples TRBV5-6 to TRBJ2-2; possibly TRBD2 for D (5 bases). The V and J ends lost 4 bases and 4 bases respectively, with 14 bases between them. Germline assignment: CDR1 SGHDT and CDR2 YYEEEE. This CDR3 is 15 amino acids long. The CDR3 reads CASSLGDRRTGELFF. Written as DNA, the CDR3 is TGTGCCAGCAGCCTCGGGGATCGACGCACCGGGGAGCTGTTTTTT.

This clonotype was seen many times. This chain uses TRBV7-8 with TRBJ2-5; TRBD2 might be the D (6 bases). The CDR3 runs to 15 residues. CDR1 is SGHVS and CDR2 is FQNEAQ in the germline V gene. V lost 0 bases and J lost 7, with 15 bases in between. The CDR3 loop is CASSLASGGGRTQYF. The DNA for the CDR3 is TGTGCCAGCAGCTTAGCGTCCGGGGGTGGTAGGACCCAGTACTTC.

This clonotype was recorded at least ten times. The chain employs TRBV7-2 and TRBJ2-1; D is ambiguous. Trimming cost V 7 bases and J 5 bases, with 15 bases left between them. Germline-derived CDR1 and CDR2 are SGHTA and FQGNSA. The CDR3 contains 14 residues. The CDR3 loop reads CASTYRSSDNEQFF. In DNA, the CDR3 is TGTGCCAGCACCTACCGGAGCTCTGACAATGAGCAGTTCTTC.

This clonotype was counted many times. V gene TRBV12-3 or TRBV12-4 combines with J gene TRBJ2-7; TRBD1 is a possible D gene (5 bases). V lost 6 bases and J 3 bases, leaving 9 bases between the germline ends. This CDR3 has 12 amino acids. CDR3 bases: TGTGCCAGCAGCCCCCAGGGCTACGAGCAGTACTTC. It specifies CASSPQGYEQYF.

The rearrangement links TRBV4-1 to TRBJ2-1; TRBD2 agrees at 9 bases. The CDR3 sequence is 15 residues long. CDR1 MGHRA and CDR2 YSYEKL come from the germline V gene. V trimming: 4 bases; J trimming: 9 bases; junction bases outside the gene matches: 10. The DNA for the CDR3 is TGCGCCAGCAGCCTGGGGGGACTAGCAATCCGTGAGCAGTTCTTC. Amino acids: CASSLGGLAIREQFF.

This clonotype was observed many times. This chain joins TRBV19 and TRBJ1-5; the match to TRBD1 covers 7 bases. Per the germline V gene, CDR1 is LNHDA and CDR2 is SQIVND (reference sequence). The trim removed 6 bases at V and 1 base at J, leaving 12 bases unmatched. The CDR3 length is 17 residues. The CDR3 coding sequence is TGTGCCAGTAGCCGGGGGGAGGGGGCGAGAAGCAATCAGCCCCAGCATTTT. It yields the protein CASSRGEGARSNQPQHF.

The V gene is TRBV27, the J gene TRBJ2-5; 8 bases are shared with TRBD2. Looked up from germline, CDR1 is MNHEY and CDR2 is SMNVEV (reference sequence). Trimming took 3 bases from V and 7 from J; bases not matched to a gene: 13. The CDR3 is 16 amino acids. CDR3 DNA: TGTGCCAGCAGTTTTGGGCGGGAGGCCCCCGGGGCGACCCAGTACTTC. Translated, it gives CASSFGREAPGATQYF.

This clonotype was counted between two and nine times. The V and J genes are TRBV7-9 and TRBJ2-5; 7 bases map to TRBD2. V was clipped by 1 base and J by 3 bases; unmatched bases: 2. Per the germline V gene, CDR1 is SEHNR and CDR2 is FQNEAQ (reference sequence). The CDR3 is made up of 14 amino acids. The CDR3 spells CASSLEAGEETQYF. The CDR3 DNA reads TGTGCCAGCAGCTTAGAGGCGGGGGAAGAGACCCAGTACTTC.

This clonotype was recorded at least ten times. The CDR3, as DNA: TGTGCCAGCAGTTTACGTGGGGCCTCCTCCTACGAGCAGTACTTC. Translating gives CASSLRGASSYEQYF. J is TRBJ2-7 and V is TRBV12-3 or TRBV12-4, with D perhaps matching TRBD1 (5 bases). V lost 2 bases, J lost 0 bases, and 11 bases lay in between. This CDR3 region has 15 residues.

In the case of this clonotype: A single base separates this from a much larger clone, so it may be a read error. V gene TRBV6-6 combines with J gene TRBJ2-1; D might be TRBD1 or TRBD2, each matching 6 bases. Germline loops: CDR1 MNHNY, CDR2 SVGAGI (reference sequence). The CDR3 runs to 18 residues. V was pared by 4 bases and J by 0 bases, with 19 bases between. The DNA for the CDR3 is TGTGCCAGCAGTTCCCGGACTAACGGGGGCCTCTCCTACAATGAGCAGTTCTTC. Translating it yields CASSSRTNGGLSYNEQFF.

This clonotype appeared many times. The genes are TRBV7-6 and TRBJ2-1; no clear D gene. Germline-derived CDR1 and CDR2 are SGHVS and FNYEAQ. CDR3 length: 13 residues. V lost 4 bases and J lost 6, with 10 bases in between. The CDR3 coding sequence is TGTGCCAGCAGCTCCAGATCGCCCAATGAGCAGTTCTTC. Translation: CASSSRSPNEQFF.

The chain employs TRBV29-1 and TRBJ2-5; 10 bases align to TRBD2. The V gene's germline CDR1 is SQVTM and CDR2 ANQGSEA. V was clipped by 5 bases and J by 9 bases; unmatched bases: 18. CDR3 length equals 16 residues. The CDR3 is CSVLGTSGDTDVAQYF. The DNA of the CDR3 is TGCAGCGTTCTGGGTACTAGCGGGGACACAGACGTGGCCCAGTACTTC.

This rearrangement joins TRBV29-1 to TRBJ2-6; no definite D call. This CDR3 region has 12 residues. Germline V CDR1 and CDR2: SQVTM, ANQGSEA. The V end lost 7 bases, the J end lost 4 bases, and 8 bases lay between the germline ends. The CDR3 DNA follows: TGCAGCGCCCGCGCCGGGGCCAACGTCCTGACTTTC. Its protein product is CSARAGANVLTF. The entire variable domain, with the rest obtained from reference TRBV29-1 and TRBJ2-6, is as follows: SAVISQKPSRDICQRGTSLTIQCQVDSQVTMMFWYRQQPGQSLTLIATANQGSEATYESGFVIDKFPISRPNLTFSTLTVSNMSPEDSSIYLCSARAGANVLTFGAGSRLTVL.

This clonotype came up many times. As DNA, the CDR3 is TGTGCCAGCAGTTACGGCCTAGAACCCCCCTACGAGCAGTACTTC. This codes for CASSYGLEPPYEQYF. The V and J genes are TRBV6-5 and TRBJ2-7, with no clear D. CDR3 length: 15 residues. Germline V gene data show CDR1 as MNHEY and CDR2 as SVGAGI. Trimming took off 2 bases at V and 2 bases at J, with 13 bases between the two ends.

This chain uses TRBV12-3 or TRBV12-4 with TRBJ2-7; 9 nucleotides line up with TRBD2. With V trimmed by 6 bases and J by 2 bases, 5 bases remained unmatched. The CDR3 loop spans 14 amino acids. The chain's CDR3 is CASSYLAGPYEQYF. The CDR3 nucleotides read TGTGCCAGCAGCTACCTAGCGGGACCCTACGAGCAGTACTTC.

The CDR3 bases are TGTGCCATCAGTGTCGGGGGAGGACAGTTCGACTATGGCTACACCTTC. Translation: CAISVGGGQFDYGYTF. V usage is TRBV10-3 and J usage is TRBJ1-2; D may be TRBD1 (6 bases). V was shortened by 4 bases and J by 3 bases, with 18 bases between the two germline ends. The CDR3 has 16 amino acids. Germline V lookup: CDR1 ENHRY, CDR2 SYGVKD.

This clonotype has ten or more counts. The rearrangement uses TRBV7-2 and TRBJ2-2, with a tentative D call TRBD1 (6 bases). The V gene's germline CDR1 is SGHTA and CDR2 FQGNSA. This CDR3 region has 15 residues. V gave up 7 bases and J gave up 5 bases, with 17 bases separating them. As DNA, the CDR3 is TGTGCCAGCACCCCGTACAGGGCGAGTACCGGGGAGCTGTTTTTT. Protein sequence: CASTPYRASTGELFF.

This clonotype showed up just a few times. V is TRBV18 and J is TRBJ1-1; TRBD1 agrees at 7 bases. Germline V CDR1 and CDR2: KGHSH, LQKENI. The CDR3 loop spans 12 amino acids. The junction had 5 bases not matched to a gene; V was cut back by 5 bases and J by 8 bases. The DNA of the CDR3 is TGTGCCAGCTCAGGAACAGGGGCAGAAGCTTTCTTT. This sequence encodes CASSGTGAEAFF.

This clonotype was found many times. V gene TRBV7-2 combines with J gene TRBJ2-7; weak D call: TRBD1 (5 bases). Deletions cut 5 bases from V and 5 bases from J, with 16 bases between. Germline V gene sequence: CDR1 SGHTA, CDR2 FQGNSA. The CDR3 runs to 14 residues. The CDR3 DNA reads TGTGCCAGCAGCCGAGACAGTCCAGACAACGAGCAGTACTTC. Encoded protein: CASSRDSPDNEQYF.

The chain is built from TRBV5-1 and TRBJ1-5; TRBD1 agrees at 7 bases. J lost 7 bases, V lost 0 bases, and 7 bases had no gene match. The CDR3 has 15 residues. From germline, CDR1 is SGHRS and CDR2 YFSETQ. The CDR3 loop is CASSLGVRDSQPQHF. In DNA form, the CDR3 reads TGCGCCAGCAGCTTGGGGGTGAGGGACAGCCAGCCCCAGCATTTT. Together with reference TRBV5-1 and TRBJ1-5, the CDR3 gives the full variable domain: KAGVTQTPRYLIKTRGQQVTLSCSPISGHRSVSWYQQTPGQGLQFLFEYFSETQRNKGNFPGRFSGRQFSNSRSEMNVSTLELGDSALYLCASSLGVRDSQPQHFGDGTRLSIL.

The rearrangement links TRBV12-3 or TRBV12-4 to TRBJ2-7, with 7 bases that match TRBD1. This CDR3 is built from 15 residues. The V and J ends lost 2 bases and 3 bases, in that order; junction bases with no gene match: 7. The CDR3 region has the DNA TGTGCCAGCAGTTTAAACCGGGACAGTCACTACGAGCAGTACTTC. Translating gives CASSLNRDSHYEQYF.

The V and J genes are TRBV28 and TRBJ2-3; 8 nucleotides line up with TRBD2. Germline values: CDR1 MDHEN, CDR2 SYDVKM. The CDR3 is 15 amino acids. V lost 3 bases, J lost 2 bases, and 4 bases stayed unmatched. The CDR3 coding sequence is TGTGCCAGCAGTTTTAGCGGGGCCGTCACAGATACGCAGTATTTT. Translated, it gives CASSFSGAVTDTQYF.

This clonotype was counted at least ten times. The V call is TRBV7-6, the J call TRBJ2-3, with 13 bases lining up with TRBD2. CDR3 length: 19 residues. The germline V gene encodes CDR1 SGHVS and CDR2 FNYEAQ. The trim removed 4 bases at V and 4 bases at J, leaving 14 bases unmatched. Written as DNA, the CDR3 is TGTGCCAGCAGCTCCGGACTAGCGGGGGTTTTGGGGGCCTCAGATACGCAGTATTTT. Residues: CASSSGLAGVLGASDTQYF.